This TCR beta chain derives from a study of blood T cell repertoires in COVID-19 (TCRdb year 2020). Study-wide context: Samples from collaborators originated in the United States, Italy and Spain and spanned both the acute and convalescent phases of COVID-19. Subjects who had been exposed to COVID-19, were actively infected with it, or had recovered from it provided the deeply sampled blood TCRbeta repertoires that made up the dataset. Where available, HLA class I and class II types were taken from metadata supplied by the sample provider and were not determined by assay-based typing. The repertoires were made available in a free public database intended to serve as a resource for research on the immune response to SARS-CoV-2. Samples came from the ongoing ImmuneRACE study (first 160 participants) plus 1,254 subjects from 6 global collaborators. The prospective study material was composed of cDNA or gDNA derived from T cells, B-cell-depleted T cells, or PBMCs. A de-identified subject ID, COVID-19 status, age in years and sex were almost always included in the sample metadata.

From a lookup of the germline V gene, CDR1 and CDR2 are MNHEY and SVGAGI. V is pared back by 0 bases and J by 7 bases, with 15 bases lying between the germline termini. The CDR3, cysteine through phenylalanine, is 16 amino acids long. This entry keeps only the CDR3 DNA: 48 bases, framed from base 1. Overall results and qualifications from the work: How much clinical and demographic metadata was included differed by source and by participant, and the metadata was provided uncurated.

TCRbeta CDR3 regions were amplified from genomic DNA using the immunoSEQ Assay, a bias-controlled multiplex PCR. The source study handled its data this way. Within the assay, amplification of reference gene primers was used to estimate how many nucleated cells each sample contained. To quantify the absolute abundance of each unique TCRbeta CDR3 rearrangement, sequence reads were collapsed and filtered. For each sample, productive Simpson clonality was calculated by taking the square root of Simpson's diversity index across productive rearrangements. Drawn from immuneACCESS, this table holds only the in-frame rearrangements with V and J called that TCRdb kept. Clones are partly lost; checked studies trace under half to an unresolved V gene and leave the rest unexplained. For V, J and clone size, that table is used; D and trimming come from the DNA. The sample profile shows some 210,000 clones; approximately 80% of them were found once. Of the sample, 4.3% falls within the top ten clones.

Participants in the prospective study were aged about 18 to 95 years, lived in approximately 26 United States geographic areas, and enrolled through a virtual design. To assign participants to cohorts, the prospective study relied on clinical history that participants themselves reported in a screening survey and a study questionnaire. Each participant in the prospective study had whole blood, serum and a nasopharyngeal or oropharyngeal swab collected by mobile phlebotomists. Participants in the prospective study had the option to provide additional blood draws and questionnaires over a 2-month period. Blood samples from the prospective study were shipped frozen or at room temperature prior to DNA extraction. This clone was recorded only once. Its antigen is still unknown. Base-call qualities are not available, and no considerably larger clone is one nucleotide away.

The sequenced material came from PBMCs or T cells enriched from blood (not recorded which). This receptor was identified in a man younger than 45 with acute COVID-19. The rearranged chain carries TRBV6-5 and TRBJ1-4; TRBD1 could be the D gene, as 5 bases match. The CDR3 protein is CASSYSSWGASEKLFF. The bases read TGTGCCAGCAGTTACTCTTCCTGGGGCGCGAGTGAAAAACTGTTTTTT.